This TCR beta chain was found in a study of shared clonotypes between healthy human individuals. The germline V gene encodes CDR1 MGHRA and CDR2 YSYEKL. CDR3 size: 15 residues. The trim removed 3 bases at V and 7 bases at J, leaving 5 bases unmatched. The data were produced by immunoSEQ multiplex PCR, yet TCRdb's version contains in-frame clones alone and is incomplete. In the table there are fewer than 2.5 million clones, 80% to 95% of which are singletons. The sequence derives from a man between 18 and 35 years old in good health. Some clones in this sample may be carry-over from other donors' samples. Sequencing used naive CD4+ T cells from PBMCs. Stated subset: CD45RA+ positively selected. The genes are TRBV4-1 and TRBJ2-3; 12 bases line up with TRBD2. CDR3 protein: CASSHLGLAGYTQYF. DNA of the CDR3: TGCGCCAGCAGCCACCTAGGACTAGCGGGATATACGCAGTATTTT.